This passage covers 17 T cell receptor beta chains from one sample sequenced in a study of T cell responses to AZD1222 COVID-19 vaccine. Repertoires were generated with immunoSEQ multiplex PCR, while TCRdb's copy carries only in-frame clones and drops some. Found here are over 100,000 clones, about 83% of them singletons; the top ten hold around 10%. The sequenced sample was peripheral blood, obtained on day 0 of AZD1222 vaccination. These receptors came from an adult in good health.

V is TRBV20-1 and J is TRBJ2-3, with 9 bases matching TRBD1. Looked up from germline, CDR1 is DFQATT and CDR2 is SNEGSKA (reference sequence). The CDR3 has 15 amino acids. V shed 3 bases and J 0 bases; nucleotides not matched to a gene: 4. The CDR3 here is CSASTGGLSTDTQYF. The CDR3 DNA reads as TGCAGTGCTAGTACAGGGGGCCTTAGCACAGATACGCAGTATTTT.

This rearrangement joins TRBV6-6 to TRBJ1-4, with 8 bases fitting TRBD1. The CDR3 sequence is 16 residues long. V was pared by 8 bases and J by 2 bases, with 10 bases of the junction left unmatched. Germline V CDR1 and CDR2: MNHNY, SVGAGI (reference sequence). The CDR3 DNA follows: TGTGCCAGCCGATCCAGGGGGCTCGGGACTAATGAAAAACTGTTTTTT. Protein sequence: CASRSRGLGTNEKLFF.

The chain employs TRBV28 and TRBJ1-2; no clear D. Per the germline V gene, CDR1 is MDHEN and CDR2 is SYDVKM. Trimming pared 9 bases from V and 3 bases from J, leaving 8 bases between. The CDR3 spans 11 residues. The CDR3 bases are TGTGCCAGTATGAGGGACTATGGCTACACCTTC. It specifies CASMRDYGYTF.

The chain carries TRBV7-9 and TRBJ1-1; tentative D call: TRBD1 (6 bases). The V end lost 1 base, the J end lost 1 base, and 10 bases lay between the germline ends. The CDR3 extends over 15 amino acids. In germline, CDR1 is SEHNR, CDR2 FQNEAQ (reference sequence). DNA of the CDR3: TGTGCCAGCAGCTTAGGTGGACAGCCGAACACTGAAGCTTTCTTT. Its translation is CASSLGGQPNTEAFF.

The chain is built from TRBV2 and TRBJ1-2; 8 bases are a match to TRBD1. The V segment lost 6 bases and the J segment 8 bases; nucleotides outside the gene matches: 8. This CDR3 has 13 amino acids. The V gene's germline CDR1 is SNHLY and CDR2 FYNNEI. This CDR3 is CASRDRVGIGYTF. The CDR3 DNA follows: TGTGCCAGCAGGGACAGGGTAGGGATCGGCTACACCTTC.

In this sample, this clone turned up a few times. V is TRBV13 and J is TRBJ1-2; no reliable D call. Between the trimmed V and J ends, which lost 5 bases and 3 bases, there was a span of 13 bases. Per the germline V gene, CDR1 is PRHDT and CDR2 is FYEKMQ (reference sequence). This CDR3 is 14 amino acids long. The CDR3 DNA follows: TGTGCCAGCAGCGGACGGTATTTTGACTATGGCTACACCTTC. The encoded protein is CASSGRYFDYGYTF.

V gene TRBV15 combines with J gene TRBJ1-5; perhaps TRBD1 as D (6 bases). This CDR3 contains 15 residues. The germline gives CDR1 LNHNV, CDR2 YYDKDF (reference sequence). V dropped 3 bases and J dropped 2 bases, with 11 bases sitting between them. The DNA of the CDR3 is TGTGCCACCAGCAGCAGTAGGGGGGGCAATCAGCCCCAGCATTTT. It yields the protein CATSSSRGGNQPQHF. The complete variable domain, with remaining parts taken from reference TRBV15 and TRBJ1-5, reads DAMVIQNPRYQVTQFGKPVTLSCSQTLNHNVMYWYQQKSSQAPKLLFHYYDKDFNNEADTPDNFQSRRPNTSFCFLDIRSPGLGDTAMYLCATSSSRGGNQPQHFGDGTRLSIL.

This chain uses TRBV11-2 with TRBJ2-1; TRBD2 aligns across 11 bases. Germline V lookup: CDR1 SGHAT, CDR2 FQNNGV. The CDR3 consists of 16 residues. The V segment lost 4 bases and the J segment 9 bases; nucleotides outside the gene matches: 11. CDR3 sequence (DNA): TGTGCCAGCAGCTCCGGGATAGCGGGAGGGCGGGTTGAGCAGTTCTTC. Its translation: CASSSGIAGGRVEQFF.

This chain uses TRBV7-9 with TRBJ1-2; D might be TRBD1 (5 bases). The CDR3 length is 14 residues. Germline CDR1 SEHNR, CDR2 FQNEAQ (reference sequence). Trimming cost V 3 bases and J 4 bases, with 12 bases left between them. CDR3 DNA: TGTGCCAGCAGCTTTCTGGGCGGGGGCTATGGCTACACCTTC. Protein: CASSFLGGGYGYTF.

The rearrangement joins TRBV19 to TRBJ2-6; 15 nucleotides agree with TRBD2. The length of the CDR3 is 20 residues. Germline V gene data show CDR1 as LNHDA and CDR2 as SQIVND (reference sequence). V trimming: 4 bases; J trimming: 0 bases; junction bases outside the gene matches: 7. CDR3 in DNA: TGTGCCAGTAGTAGCTTGGGACTAGCGGGAGGTCTCTCTGGGGCCAACGTCCTGACTTTC. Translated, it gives CASSSLGLAGGLSGANVLTF.

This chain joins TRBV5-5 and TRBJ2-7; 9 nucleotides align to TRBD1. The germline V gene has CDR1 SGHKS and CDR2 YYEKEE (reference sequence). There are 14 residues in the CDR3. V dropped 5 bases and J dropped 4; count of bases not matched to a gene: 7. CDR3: CASSSRQGVYEQYF. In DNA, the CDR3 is TGTGCCAGCAGTTCTCGACAGGGGGTGTACGAGCAGTACTTC.

CDR3 DNA sequence: TGTGCCAGCAGTTTTGGTGGCACTGAAGCTTTCTTT. This sequence encodes CASSFGGTEAFF. This chain uses TRBV6-2 or TRBV6-3 with TRBJ1-1; D remains ambiguous. Germline CDR1 is MNHEY and CDR2 is SVGEGT. Trimming removed 4 bases from V and 4 bases from J, with 7 bases in between. The CDR3 is made up of 12 amino acids.

As DNA, the CDR3 is TGTGCCAGCAGCCCCGTAGCGGGCGGGAAACTGTTTTTT. The encoded protein is CASSPVAGGKLFF. The V and J genes are TRBV7-2 and TRBJ1-4; the D is unclear. V dropped 5 bases and J dropped 11 bases, with 15 bases sitting between them. Germline values: CDR1 SGHTA, CDR2 FQGNSA. The CDR3 extends over 13 amino acids. Full variable domain (rest looked up from reference TRBV7-2 and TRBJ1-4): GAGVSQSPSNKVTEKGKDVELRCDPISGHTALYWYRQSLGQGLEFLIYFQGNSAPDKSGLPSDRFSAERTGGSVSTLTIQRTQQEDSAVYLCASSPVAGGKLFFGSGTQLSVL.

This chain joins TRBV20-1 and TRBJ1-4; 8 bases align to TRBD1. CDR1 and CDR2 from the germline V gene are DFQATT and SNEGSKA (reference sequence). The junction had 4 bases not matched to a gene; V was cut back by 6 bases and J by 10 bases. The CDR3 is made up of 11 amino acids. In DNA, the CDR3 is TGCAGTGCCTCGACAGGGGTAAAACTGTTTTTT. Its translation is CSASTGVKLFF.

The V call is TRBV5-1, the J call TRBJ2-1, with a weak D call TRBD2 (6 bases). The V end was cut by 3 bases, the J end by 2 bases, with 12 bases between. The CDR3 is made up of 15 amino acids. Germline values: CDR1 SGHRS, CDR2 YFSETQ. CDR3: CASSSGGITYNEQFF. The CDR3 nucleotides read TGCGCCAGCAGCTCTGGCGGGATCACCTACAATGAGCAGTTCTTC.

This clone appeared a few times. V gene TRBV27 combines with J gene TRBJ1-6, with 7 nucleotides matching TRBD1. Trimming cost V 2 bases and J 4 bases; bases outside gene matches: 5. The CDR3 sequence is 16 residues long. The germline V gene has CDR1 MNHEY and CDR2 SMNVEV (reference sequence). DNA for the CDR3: TGTGCCAGCAGTTTAACAGGGGCGCGGTATAATTCACCCCTCCACTTT. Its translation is CASSLTGARYNSPLHF.

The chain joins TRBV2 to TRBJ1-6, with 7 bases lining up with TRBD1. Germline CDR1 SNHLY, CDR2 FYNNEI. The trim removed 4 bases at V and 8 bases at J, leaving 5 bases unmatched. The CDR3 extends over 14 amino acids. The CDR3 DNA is TGTGCCAGCAGTGTGCGGACAGGCGATTCACCCCTCCACTTT. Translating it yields CASSVRTGDSPLHF.